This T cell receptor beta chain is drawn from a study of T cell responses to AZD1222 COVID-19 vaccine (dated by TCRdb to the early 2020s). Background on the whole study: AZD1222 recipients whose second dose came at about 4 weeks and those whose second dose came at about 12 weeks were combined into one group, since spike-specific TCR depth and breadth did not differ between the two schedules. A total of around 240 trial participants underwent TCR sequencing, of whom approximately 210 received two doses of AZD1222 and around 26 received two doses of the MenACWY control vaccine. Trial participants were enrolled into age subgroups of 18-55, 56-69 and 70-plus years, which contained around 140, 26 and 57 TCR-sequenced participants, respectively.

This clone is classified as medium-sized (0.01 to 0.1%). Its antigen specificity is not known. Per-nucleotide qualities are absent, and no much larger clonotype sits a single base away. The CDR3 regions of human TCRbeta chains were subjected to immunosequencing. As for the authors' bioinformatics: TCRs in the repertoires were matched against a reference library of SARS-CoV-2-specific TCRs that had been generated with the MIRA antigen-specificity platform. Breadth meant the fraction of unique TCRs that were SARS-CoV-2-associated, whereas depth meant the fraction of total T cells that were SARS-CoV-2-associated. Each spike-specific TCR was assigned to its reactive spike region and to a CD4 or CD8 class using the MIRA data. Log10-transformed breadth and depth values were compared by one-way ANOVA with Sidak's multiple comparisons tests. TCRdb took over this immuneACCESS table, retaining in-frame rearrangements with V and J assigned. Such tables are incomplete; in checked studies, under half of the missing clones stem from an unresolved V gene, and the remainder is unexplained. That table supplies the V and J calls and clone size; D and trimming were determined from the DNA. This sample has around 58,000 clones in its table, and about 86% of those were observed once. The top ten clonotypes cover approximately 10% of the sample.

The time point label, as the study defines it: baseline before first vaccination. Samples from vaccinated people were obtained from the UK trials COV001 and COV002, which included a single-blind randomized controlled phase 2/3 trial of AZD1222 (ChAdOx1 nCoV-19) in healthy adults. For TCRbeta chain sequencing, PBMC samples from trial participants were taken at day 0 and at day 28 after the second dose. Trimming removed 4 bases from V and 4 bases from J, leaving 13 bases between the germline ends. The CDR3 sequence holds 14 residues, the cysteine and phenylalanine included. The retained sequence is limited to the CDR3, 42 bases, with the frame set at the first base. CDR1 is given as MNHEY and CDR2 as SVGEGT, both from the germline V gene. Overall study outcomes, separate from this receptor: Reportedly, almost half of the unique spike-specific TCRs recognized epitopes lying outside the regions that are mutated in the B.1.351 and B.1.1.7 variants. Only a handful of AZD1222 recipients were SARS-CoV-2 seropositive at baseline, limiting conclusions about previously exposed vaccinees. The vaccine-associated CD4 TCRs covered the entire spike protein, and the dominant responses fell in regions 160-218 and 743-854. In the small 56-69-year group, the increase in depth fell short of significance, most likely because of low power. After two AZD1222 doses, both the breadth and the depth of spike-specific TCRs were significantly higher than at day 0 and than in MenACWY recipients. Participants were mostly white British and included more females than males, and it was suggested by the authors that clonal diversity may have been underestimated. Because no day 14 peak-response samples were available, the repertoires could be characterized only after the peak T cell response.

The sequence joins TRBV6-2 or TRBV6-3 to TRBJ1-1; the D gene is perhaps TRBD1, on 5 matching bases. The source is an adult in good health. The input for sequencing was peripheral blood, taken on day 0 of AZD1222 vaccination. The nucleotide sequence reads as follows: TGTGCCAGCAGTTTCGAGACAGCGGTCACTGAAGCTTTCTTT. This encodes CASSFETAVTEAFF.